The 28 T cell receptor beta chains listed next were all sequenced from one sample in a study of T cell responses to AZD1222 COVID-19 vaccine. The table came from immunoSEQ multiplex PCR; TCRdb's copy has only in-frame clones and leaves some out. Here the sample spans about 260,000 clones, over 90% being singletons. This material consisted of peripheral blood, taken on day 0 of AZD1222 vaccination. Receptors were obtained from an adult in good health.

The chain employs TRBV12-3 or TRBV12-4 and TRBJ2-7; D gene unclear. The CDR3 covers 11 residues. V gave up 3 bases and J gave up 7 bases, with 7 bases separating them. CDR3 sequence: CASSFGWEQYF. CDR3 DNA sequence: TGTGCCAGCAGTTTTGGGTGGGAGCAGTACTTC.

This clone was seen once. This chain links TRBV7-2 with TRBJ1-4; possibly TRBD1 for D (5 bases). The CDR3 contains 14 residues. Germline V lookup: CDR1 SGHTA, CDR2 FQGNSA. With 0 bases removed from V and 7 bases from J, the gap between germline ends came to 9 bases. As DNA, the CDR3 is TGTGCCAGCAGCTTAGCCCAGGGAGGTGAAAAACTGTTTTTT. This translates into CASSLAQGGEKLFF.

The chain links TRBV20-1 to TRBJ1-4; D call uncertain. The CDR3 extends over 14 amino acids. The germline gives CDR1 DFQATT, CDR2 SNEGSKA (reference sequence). V was shortened by 6 bases and J by 6 bases, with 17 bases between the two germline ends. The DNA for the CDR3 is TGCAGTGCGAGTGACGGGCACCTGTATGAAAAACTGTTTTTT. Its protein product is CSASDGHLYEKLFF.

The chain combines TRBV2 with TRBJ2-2; possible D gene TRBD1, 6 bases. Germline CDR1 reads SNHLY; CDR2 reads FYNNEI. Trimming removed 6 bases at V and 4 bases at J, with 15 bases between. This CDR3 has 15 residues. The CDR3 sequence: CASSVQGMGTGELFF. The CDR3 DNA is TGTGCCAGCAGCGTACAGGGTATGGGCACCGGGGAGCTGTTTTTT. The full variable domain, its missing parts supplied by reference TRBV2 and TRBJ2-2, is EPEVTQTPSHQVTQMGQEVILRCVPISNHLYFYWYRQILGQKVEFLVSFYNNEISEKSEIFDDQFSVERPDGSNFTLKIRSTKLEDSAMYFCASSVQGMGTGELFFGEGSRLTVL.

The gene calls are TRBV18 and TRBJ2-3, with D possibly TRBD1 on 5 matching bases. V gave up 7 bases and J gave up 2 bases, with 13 bases separating them. The germline CDR1 and CDR2 sequences are KGHSH and LQKENI. The CDR3 is 14 amino acids. The CDR3: CASFWGRSTDTQYF. The CDR3 DNA reads TGTGCCAGCTTCTGGGGCAGGTCCACAGATACGCAGTATTTT.

The chain employs TRBV7-2 and TRBJ2-7; no definite D call. CDR3 size: 11 residues. V was trimmed by 4 bases and J by 7 bases, leaving 8 bases between them. Germline V gene sequence: CDR1 SGHTA, CDR2 FQGNSA. This CDR3 is CASSSYEEQYF. CDR3 coding DNA: TGTGCCAGCAGCTCCTACGAGGAGCAGTACTTC.

The V call is TRBV29-1, the J call TRBJ2-3; 10 positions agree with TRBD1. Germline V CDR1 and CDR2: SQVTM, ANQGSEA. J lost 1 base, V lost 8 bases, and 6 bases had no gene match. There are 14 residues in the CDR3. The CDR3, as DNA: TGCAGCCTAACCGGGACAGGGGGCACAGATACGCAGTATTTT. Translation gives CSLTGTGGTDTQYF.

This rearrangement joins TRBV2 to TRBJ1-5; 9 bases fit TRBD1. CDR1 is SNHLY and CDR2 is FYNNEI in the germline V gene. The V gene end was trimmed by 8 bases and the J gene end by 7 bases; junction bases not matched to a gene: 6. There are 13 residues in the CDR3. The DNA of the CDR3 is TGTGCCAGCGGGACAGGGAACTACCAGCCCCAGCATTTT. This codes for CASGTGNYQPQHF.

The chain links TRBV6-2 or TRBV6-3 to TRBJ2-7, with 8 positions matching TRBD2. The CDR3 length is 16 residues. Germline CDR1 MNHEY, CDR2 SVGEGT. The V and J ends lost 2 bases and 7 bases, in that order; junction bases with no gene match: 13. CDR3 sequence reads: CASSYDPGTSLEEQYF. The CDR3 region has the DNA TGTGCCAGCAGTTACGACCCCGGGACTAGTCTTGAAGAGCAGTACTTC.

This chain links TRBV2 with TRBJ1-5, with 10 nucleotides matching TRBD1. Trimming at V came to 6 bases and at J to 2 bases, leaving 4 bases not matched to a gene. This CDR3 has 15 amino acids. The germline CDR1 and CDR2 sequences are SNHLY and FYNNEI. DNA for the CDR3: TGTGCCAGCAGCTGGGACAGGGGCGGCAATCAGCCCCAGCATTTT. Encoded protein: CASSWDRGGNQPQHF. Looking up the rest from reference TRBV2 and TRBJ1-5 gives the full variable domain: EPEVTQTPSHQVTQMGQEVILRCVPISNHLYFYWYRQILGQKVEFLVSFYNNEISEKSEIFDDQFSVERPDGSNFTLKIRSTKLEDSAMYFCASSWDRGGNQPQHFGDGTRLSIL.

This clone appeared a single time. This chain connects TRBV11-2 to TRBJ2-3, with 9 bases fitting TRBD2. V was pared by 2 bases and J by 4 bases, with 10 bases of the junction left unmatched. Germline loops: CDR1 SGHAT, CDR2 FQNNGV. This CDR3 is 17 amino acids long. For the CDR3, the DNA is TGTGCCAGCAGCTTATGGGGGGCGGGGGGGCTCCCAGATACGCAGTATTTT. Translation gives CASSLWGAGGLPDTQYF. The full variable domain, its missing parts supplied by reference TRBV11-2 and TRBJ2-3, is EAGVAQSPRYKIIEKRQSVAFWCNPISGHATLYWYQQILGQGPKLLIQFQNNGVVDDSQLPKDRFSAERLKGVDSTLKIQPAKLEDSAVYLCASSLWGAGGLPDTQYFGPGTRLTVL.

This chain joins TRBV2 and TRBJ1-6; D unresolved. V gave up 1 base and J gave up 11 bases, with 27 bases separating them. This CDR3 has 19 amino acids. Per the germline V gene, CDR1 is SNHLY and CDR2 is FYNNEI. The CDR3 here is CASSEGYRRIGYLFAPLHF. The DNA of the CDR3 is TGTGCCAGCAGTGAAGGGTACCGCCGGATCGGATACTTATTTGCACCCCTCCACTTT.

The rearrangement links TRBV2 to TRBJ1-5; 7 bases are shared with TRBD1. The CDR3 is 16 residues long. The germline gives CDR1 SNHLY, CDR2 FYNNEI. J was trimmed by 4 bases and V by 7 bases; bases with no gene match: 13. The CDR3 coding sequence is TGTGCCAGCACTATAACTCCGGGACAGACAAATCAGCCCCAGCATTTT. It specifies CASTITPGQTNQPQHF.

J is TRBJ2-2 and V is TRBV5-1, with no clear D. The CDR3 extends over 12 amino acids. Germline V CDR1 and CDR2: SGHRS, YFSETQ. V was clipped by 4 bases and J by 0 bases, with 1 base between them. CDR3 in amino acids: CASSANTGELFF. The CDR3 DNA reads TGCGCCAGCAGCGCGAACACCGGGGAGCTGTTTTTT.

This clone was detected only once. This chain connects TRBV5-1 to TRBJ1-2, with TRBD1 identical over 7 bases. The V segment lost 4 bases and the J segment 8 bases; nucleotides outside the gene matches: 23. Germline CDR1 reads SGHRS; CDR2 reads YFSETQ. The CDR3 covers 18 residues. CDR3 amino acids: CASSMEEGGAFGIDGYTF. Here the CDR3 DNA reads TGCGCCAGCAGCATGGAGGAAGGGGGCGCGTTCGGTATTGACGGCTACACCTTC. Looking up the rest from reference TRBV5-1 and TRBJ1-2 gives the full variable domain: KAGVTQTPRYLIKTRGQQVTLSCSPISGHRSVSWYQQTPGQGLQFLFEYFSETQRNKGNFPGRFSGRQFSNSRSEMNVSTLELGDSALYLCASSMEEGGAFGIDGYTFGSGTRLTVV.

The rearrangement uses TRBV28 and TRBJ2-7, with a possible D match to TRBD2 (6 bases). The CDR3 extends over 15 amino acids. Germline assignment: CDR1 MDHEN and CDR2 SYDVKM. V lost 5 bases and J 1 base, leaving 15 bases between the germline ends. CDR3 protein: CASSPSGTRSYEQYF. CDR3 DNA: TGTGCCAGCAGTCCCTCCGGGACTCGTTCCTACGAGCAGTACTTC.

The chain links TRBV7-6 to TRBJ2-2; the D is unclear. This CDR3 spans 13 amino acids. CDR1 is SGHVS, CDR2 FNYEAQ, per germline. V lost 4 bases, J lost 4 bases, and 7 bases lay in between. In DNA, the CDR3 is TGTGCCAGCAGCTCAACACTCACCGGGGAGCTGTTTTTT. It specifies CASSSTLTGELFF.

The chain combines TRBV4-2 with TRBJ1-4; D unclear. Germline-derived CDR1 and CDR2 are LGHNA and YNFKEQ. V dropped 5 bases and J dropped 7 bases, with 14 bases sitting between them. The CDR3 has 14 residues. The CDR3 sequence is CASSDRGGREKLFF. The CDR3 nucleotides are TGTGCCAGCAGCGATCGGGGAGGGCGTGAAAAACTGTTTTTT.

The chain links TRBV27 to TRBJ1-5, with 7 bases lining up with TRBD1. CDR3 length: 13 residues. V lost 6 bases to trimming and J lost 6 bases; unmatched junction nucleotides: 5. Germline V gene sequence: CDR1 MNHEY, CDR2 SMNVEV (reference sequence). CDR3 amino acids: CASSLTGSQPQHF. The CDR3 region has the DNA TGTGCCAGCAGCCTGACAGGGTCTCAGCCCCAGCATTTT.

The rearrangement joins TRBV12-2 to TRBJ2-3; the table's D call, TRBD2, has no DNA check behind it. TRBV12-2 is marked as a pseudogene. The CDR3 consists of 15 residues. The CDR3 loop is CASRQRTSVTDTQYF. The CDR3 bases are TGTGCAAGTCGCCAACGGACTAGCGTCACAGATACGCAGTATTTT.

The V call is TRBV18, the J call TRBJ1-1; a weak D match, TRBD1 (5 bases). V shed 5 bases and J shed 10 bases, with 17 bases lying between them. This CDR3 contains 13 residues. The germline V gene has CDR1 KGHSH and CDR2 LQKENI. This CDR3 is CASSTTLGQGAFF. In nucleotides, the CDR3 is TGTGCCAGCTCAACAACGTTGGGCCAGGGAGCTTTCTTT.

This clone showed up just once. The CDR3 sequence: CASRGGASNQPQHF. The CDR3 DNA is TGTGCCAGCAGAGGAGGGGCTAGCAATCAGCCCCAGCATTTT. V usage is TRBV27 and J usage is TRBJ1-5; D perhaps matches TRBD1 (5 bases). The CDR3 spans 14 residues. In germline, CDR1 is MNHEY, CDR2 SMNVEV (reference sequence). The V end was cut by 6 bases, the J end by 0 bases, with 9 bases between.

Regarding this clone: Since no conserved phenylalanine or tryptophan closes the CDR3, a read error is the likely cause. The limits of the CDR3 on the DNA are not certain, so only TCRdb's listed CDR3 is given. The chain carries TRBV28 and TRBJ2-7; whether TRBD2, the table's D call, matches the DNA was not checked. Looked up from germline, CDR1 is MDHEN and CDR2 is SYDVKM. The CDR3 has 14 residues if both end residues are counted. The CDR3 reads CASSLRTSGGPFYL.

DNA for the CDR3: TGCAGTGTGGTAGCCTATGGCTACACCTTC. Protein sequence: CSVVAYGYTF. The V and J genes are TRBV20-1 and TRBJ1-2; D is ambiguous. The V and J ends lost 7 bases and 4 bases respectively, with 7 bases between them. Germline CDR1 DFQATT, CDR2 SNEGSKA (reference sequence). This CDR3 spans 10 amino acids.

The rearrangement links TRBV21-1 to TRBJ2-5; TRBD2, the table's D call, was not compared with the DNA. TRBV21-1 is a documented pseudogene. This CDR3 spans 18 amino acids. The CDR3, as DNA: TGTGCCAGCAGCTCAAAAAGGGGCCTAGCGGGGGGCCAAGAGACCCAGTACTTC. Translation gives CASSSKRGLAGGQETQYF.

Here the CDR3 DNA reads TGTGCCAGCAGCCCCGCCTGGGGAGCAGGGGCCCAGTACTTC. Its protein product is CASSPAWGAGAQYF. The genes are TRBV7-9 and TRBJ2-5; possibly TRBD1 for D (6 bases). V was trimmed by 5 bases and J by 9 bases, leaving 19 bases between them. Germline CDR1 reads SEHNR; CDR2 reads FQNEAQ (reference sequence). The CDR3 covers 14 residues.

The chain has TRBV28 and TRBJ1-5; D is undetermined. Trimming pared 6 bases from V and 1 base from J, leaving 10 bases between. CDR3 length: 14 amino acids. Germline CDR1 MDHEN, CDR2 SYDVKM. The CDR3 sequence is CASRSGRSNQPQHF. The CDR3 DNA is TGTGCCAGCAGATCCGGTAGGAGCAATCAGCCCCAGCATTTT.

The gene calls are TRBV4-3 and TRBJ1-2; D is unresolved. Between the trimmed V and J ends, which lost 0 bases and 4 bases, there was a span of 12 bases. The CDR3 runs to 15 residues. The V gene's germline CDR1 is LGHNA and CDR2 YSLEER. CDR3: CASSQDLGSVYGYTF. CDR3 DNA sequence: TGCGCCAGCAGCCAAGATCTCGGCAGCGTCTATGGCTACACCTTC.